Described below is a single TCR beta chain sequence and its context. This clonotype appeared many times. Its binding antigen is unknown. It has no much larger one-base neighbor in the sample; base qualities were not kept. The data stem from a study of neurological immune-mediated disorders (dated by TCRdb to between 2019 and 2020). In the study overall: Peripheral blood TCR-beta repertoires from HTLV-I-associated myelopathy (HAM/TSP) patients, multiple sclerosis patients and healthy controls were compared by UMI-based sequencing. Of the 65 to 70 subjects in the cohort, roughly 14 were HAM/TSP patients, some 35 were multiple sclerosis patients, and some 20 were healthy controls. Alongside PBMC samples, the set of some 100 TCR-beta libraries contained longitudinal samples, technical triplicates, and paired CD4+ and CD8+ T-cell subsets that had been sorted.

The healthy controls were volunteers from a blood bank in Maryland, USA. Unsorted PBMC libraries were generated from 2 million PBMCs stored in RNAlater at -80 °C until RNA extraction. PBMCs were separated from peripheral blood using Ficoll-Hypaque density gradient centrifugation and then cryopreserved in liquid nitrogen. Study-wide conclusions, independent of this receptor: Expanded clones from different subjects shared no identical CDR3 amino acid sequences, which suggests that TCR-beta repertoires were private in all groups. The highest TCR clonal expansion was observed in HAM/TSP patients, whereas the lowest was observed in MS patients, even when compared with healthy controls.

The germline V gene encodes CDR1 SGHVS and CDR2 FQNEAQ. The CDR3 sequence holds 13 residues, the cysteine and phenylalanine included. The DNA shown is the 39-base CDR3, in frame from base 1. The trim is 1 base for V and 0 bases for J, with a gap of 4 bases between the germline ends. cDNA was synthesized by template-switch 5'RACE using a primer carrying a 10-nucleotide random unique molecular identifier by which each TCR transcript was tagged. Every sequencing run covered 15-18 subjects and yielded more than 160 million TCR-beta sequences. The RNeasy kit was used for extraction of total RNA. The KAPA Real-time Library Amplification kit was used to amplify TCR-beta VDJ regions with primers targeting the TCR constant region and the 5'RACE anchor. A first PCR added sample indexes and Illumina adaptors, after which a second PCR increased the library yield. After purification with Ampure beads, the TCR product of roughly 650 bp was size-selected on a 2% E-gel SizeSelection system. Before pooling, library quality was assessed on a Bioanalyzer, concentration was determined with Qubit, and library quantification was performed with the Kapa Library Quantification kit. Libraries were sequenced paired-end 2 x 150 bp on an Illumina HiSeq 2500. To increase sequence diversity, about 25-31% phiX was spiked into each library pool. For the original study's pipeline: The quality-filtered reads were processed with the UMI-based MiGEC pipeline, whose error correction step removed more than 75% of the raw TCR sequences. VDJ genes were aligned to IMGT germline references, and each clonotype was defined by a unique CDR3 amino acid sequence together with V-J genes. Clonal expansion, Shannon diversity, and CDR3 relatedness (CalcPairwiseDistances, ClusterSamples) were evaluated with VDJtools, and phylogenetic trees were built with CLCbio workbench. A clone was classed as expanded if it had 8 or more unique UMIs, a cutoff based on coefficient-of-variation modelling across technical triplicates. TCRdb reworked the public reads: Q25 trimming with fastp, MiXCR clone assembly, productive beta chains retained. Rows with one shared CDR3 protein collapse into an entry with the most common genes and DNA. For this entry, the V and J calls and clone size follow TCRdb and not the study's own pipeline. Within this sample are around 27,000 distinct CDR3 sequences, with 15% of them counted one time only. The top ten clones comprise 25% to 30% of the sample.

The TCR was taken from an older man in good health. This chain is built from TRBV7-8 and TRBJ2-7; no D gene can be assigned with confidence. The source material was PBMCs. The DNA sequence is as follows: TGTGCCAGCAGCTTAGAACGCTCCTACGAGCAGTACTTC. It translates to CASSLERSYEQYF. Where the CDR3 stops, the reference TRBV7-8 and TRBJ2-7 genes take over; the full variable domain is GAGVSQSPRYKVAKRGQDVALRCDPISGHVSLFWYQQALGQGPEFLTYFQNEAQLDKSGLPSDRFFAERPEGSVSTLKIQRTQQEDSAVYLCASSLERSYEQYFGPGTRLTVT.